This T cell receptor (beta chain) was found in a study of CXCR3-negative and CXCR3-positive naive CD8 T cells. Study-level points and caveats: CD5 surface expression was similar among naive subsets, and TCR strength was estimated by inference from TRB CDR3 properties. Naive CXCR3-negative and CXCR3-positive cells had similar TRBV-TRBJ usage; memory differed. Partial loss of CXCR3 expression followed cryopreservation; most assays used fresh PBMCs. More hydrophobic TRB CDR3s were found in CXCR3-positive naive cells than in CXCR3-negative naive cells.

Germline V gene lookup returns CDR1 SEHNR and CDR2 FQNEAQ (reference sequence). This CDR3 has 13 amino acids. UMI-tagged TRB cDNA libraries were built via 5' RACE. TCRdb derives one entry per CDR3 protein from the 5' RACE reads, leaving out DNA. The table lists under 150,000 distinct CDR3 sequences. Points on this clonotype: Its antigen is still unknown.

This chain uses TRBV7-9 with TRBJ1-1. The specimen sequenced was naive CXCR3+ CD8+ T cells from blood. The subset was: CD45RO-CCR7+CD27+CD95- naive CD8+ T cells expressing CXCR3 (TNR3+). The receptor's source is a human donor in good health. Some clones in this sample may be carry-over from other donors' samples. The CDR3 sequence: CASSAGLNTEAFF.